The 26 T cell receptor beta chains in this list originate from one sample, sequenced in a study of molecular identifiers for immune sequencing clone quantification (dated by TCRdb to about 2018). The library was produced with PCR. The sample was run on a NextSeq 500. TCRdb reran the public reads through fastp at Q25 and MiXCR, keeping productive beta chains. Here each entry gathers all rows of one CDR3 protein and keeps the most common genes and DNA. The sample yields over 85,000 distinct CDR3 sequences; around 30% were counted once. The top ten clonotypes cover 9.5% to 10% of the sample. Source material: naive CD8+ T cells from blood, with Jurkat cell RNA spiked in. The sample's cell subset or site, from its label and the paper: FACS-sorted CD8+CD4-CCR7+CD45RA+ naive T cells. These receptors originate from a human donor in good health. Some libraries in this study had Jurkat cell RNA spiked in.

This clonotype was found a few times. The chain has TRBV20-1 and TRBJ2-7; TRBD2 matches at 7 bases. Trimming took 1 base from V and 3 from J; bases not matched to a gene: 6. CDR3 size: 14 residues. Germline V lookup: CDR1 DFQATT, CDR2 SNEGSKA (reference sequence). CDR3 DNA sequence: TGCAGTGCTAGAGGCCTAGCGGATTTCTACGAGCAGTACTTC. It yields the protein CSARGLADFYEQYF.

This clonotype came up a few times. The V gene is TRBV27, the J gene TRBJ2-5; the D gene is possibly TRBD2 (5 bases). Per the germline V gene, CDR1 is MNHEY and CDR2 is SMNVEV (reference sequence). The CDR3 has 14 residues. The ends were cut back, 8 bases at V and 0 bases at J, with 13 bases in the middle. The CDR3 DNA is TGTGCCAGCTCCTCGGGATCCCACCAAGAGACCCAGTACTTC. Translated, it gives CASSSGSHQETQYF.

This clonotype was seen ten or more times. The genes are TRBV7-2 and TRBJ2-3; TRBD1 agrees at 11 bases. Germline V lookup: CDR1 SGHTA, CDR2 FQGNSA. J gave up 4 bases and V 4 bases, and 7 bases lay outside the gene matches. This CDR3 is 16 amino acids long. CDR3 DNA sequence: TGTGCCAGCAGCTATCTCCGGACAGGGGGCCCAGATACGCAGTATTTT. Protein sequence: CASSYLRTGGPDTQYF.

This clonotype was counted at least ten times. The rearrangement links TRBV12-5 to TRBJ2-5, with unresolved D. CDR3 size: 16 residues. Trimming took off 0 bases at V and 4 bases at J, with 15 bases between the two ends. Germline lookup yields CDR1 LGHNT and CDR2 FRNRAP. The CDR3 bases are TGTGCTAGTGGTTTGGTATGGGTAGGGCCCCGAGAGACCCAGTACTTC. This sequence encodes CASGLVWVGPRETQYF.

This clonotype was counted only a few times. The chain carries TRBV6-5 and TRBJ2-7; 10 bases match TRBD1. The V gene end was trimmed by 2 bases and the J gene end by 3 bases; junction bases not matched to a gene: 4. Germline V gene data show CDR1 as MNHEY and CDR2 as SVGAGI. This CDR3 has 15 residues. The CDR3 loop is CASSYPGQGFYEQYF. DNA of the CDR3: TGTGCCAGCAGTTACCCGGGACAGGGGTTCTACGAGCAGTACTTC.

This clonotype was counted at least ten times. V is TRBV9 and J is TRBJ1-1; TRBD1 is a possible D gene (5 bases). Looked up from germline, CDR1 is SGDLS and CDR2 is YYNGEE. Deletions cut 0 bases from V and 10 bases from J, with 16 bases between. The CDR3 is made up of 14 amino acids. The CDR3 protein is CASSVAGGPSRAFF. Here the CDR3 DNA reads TGTGCCAGCAGCGTAGCTGGGGGTCCCTCGAGAGCTTTCTTT.

This clonotype has just a few counts. The gene calls are TRBV2 and TRBJ2-1; TRBD2 might be the D (6 bases). The CDR3 totals 11 residues. Trimming shortened V by 3 bases and J by 15 bases, and 12 bases separated the two germline ends. The germline V gene encodes CDR1 SNHLY and CDR2 FYNNEI. The CDR3 loop reads CASSEGLPMFF. CDR3 nucleotides: TGTGCCAGCAGTGAGGGACTGCCCATGTTCTTC.

A remark on this clonotype: The CDR3 end shows no conserved phenylalanine or tryptophan, and so a read error is likely. The chain links TRBV9 to TRBJ2-3; no firm D call. V was clipped by 3 bases and J by 5 bases, with 4 bases between them. Germline loops: CDR1 SGDLS, CDR2 YYNGEE. This CDR3 region has 11 residues. This CDR3 reads CASSEGDTQYC. The CDR3 nucleotides are TGTGCCAGCAGCGAGGGAGATACGCAGTATTGT.

This clonotype came up many times. The gene calls are TRBV5-6 and TRBJ1-1, with D unclear. The germline V gene has CDR1 SGHDT and CDR2 YYEEEE. The germline V and J ends were trimmed by 5 bases and 3 bases, with 11 bases remaining between them. CDR3 length: 13 amino acids. The CDR3 DNA reads TGTGCCAGCAGTCCGGACGGGGACACTGAAGCTTTCTTT. Translating it yields CASSPDGDTEAFF.

This clonotype was recorded many times. The CDR3 loop is CASSLNWAIQYF. The CDR3 DNA follows: TGTGCCAGCAGTTTAAATTGGGCCATTCAGTACTTC. V is TRBV12-3 or TRBV12-4 and J is TRBJ2-4, with D unclear. The CDR3 runs to 12 residues. Trimming removed 2 bases at V and 9 bases at J, with 8 bases between.

Remarks on this clonotype: One base away lies a much larger clone, so this may be a sequencing read error. CDR3 nucleotides: TGTGCCAGCAGCTTAGGCCCCCCTGGACTAGCGGGAGTTGACGAGCAGTACTTC. This translates into CASSLGPPGLAGVDEQYF. V usage is TRBV7-9 and J usage is TRBJ2-7, with 13 bases matching TRBD2. The germline V gene encodes CDR1 SEHNR and CDR2 FQNEAQ (reference sequence). The CDR3 contains 18 residues. After removal of 1 base from V and 5 bases from J, the junction contained 11 bases not matched to a gene.

V usage is TRBV4-1 and J usage is TRBJ1-3; D unclear. Trimming removed 8 bases from V and 15 bases from J, with 17 bases in between. The CDR3 length is 11 residues. CDR1 and CDR2 (germline): MGHRA, YSYEKL. The CDR3 bases are TGCGCCAGCGACTCTGGAAACTCCAAATATTTT. As protein: CASDSGNSKYF.

The table lists this clonotype with a few counts. The chain combines TRBV6-5 with TRBJ2-3; TRBD1 is a possible D gene (5 bases). From germline, CDR1 is MNHEY and CDR2 SVGAGI. The CDR3 extends over 16 amino acids. Deletions cut 5 bases from V and 1 base from J, with 16 bases between. The DNA for the CDR3 is TGTGCCAGCAGTAGAGGCCAGGGATTGGGCACAGATACGCAGTATTTT. Encoded protein: CASSRGQGLGTDTQYF.

This clonotype was seen a few times. This sequence joins TRBV20-1 and TRBJ2-1; possible D gene TRBD1, 6 bases. CDR3 size: 12 residues. Germline CDR1 reads DFQATT; CDR2 reads SNEGSKA (reference sequence). With 3 bases removed from V and 9 bases from J, the gap between germline ends came to 12 bases. The CDR3 nucleotides read TGCAGTGCTAGGGTCGTGGGGGCTGAGCAGTTCTTC. As protein: CSARVVGAEQFF.

The chain combines TRBV29-1 with TRBJ2-2; the D call may be TRBD1 or TRBD2 (5 bases each). The V end lost 4 bases, the J end lost 8 bases, and 20 bases lay between the germline ends. CDR1 SQVTM and CDR2 ANQGSEA come from the germline V gene. The CDR3 loop spans 15 amino acids. CDR3 bases: TGCAGCGTTGCTTCGGGGCGGCCGAAATTGGGGGAGCTGTTTTTT. Residues: CSVASGRPKLGELFF.

This clonotype was picked up a small number of times. The chain recombines TRBV20-1 with TRBJ2-1; TRBD2 aligns across 7 bases. This CDR3 comprises 14 residues. V lost 3 bases, J lost 8 bases, and 10 bases stayed unmatched. Looked up from germline, CDR1 is DFQATT and CDR2 is SNEGSKA (reference sequence). CDR3 protein: CSARSAGAVDEQFF. The CDR3 nucleotides are TGCAGTGCTAGGTCCGCGGGAGCTGTAGATGAGCAGTTCTTC.

This clonotype has just a few counts. This rearrangement joins TRBV12-3 or TRBV12-4 to TRBJ2-2; D ambiguous. The ends were cut back, 5 bases at V and 6 bases at J, with 19 bases in the middle. This CDR3 has 16 residues. The chain's CDR3 is CASSAASHLGSGELFF. In nucleotides, the CDR3 is TGTGCCAGCAGTGCCGCCAGCCATCTCGGTTCCGGGGAGCTGTTTTTT.

This clonotype was counted between two and nine times. The chain couples TRBV6-5 to TRBJ2-2; 13 nucleotides match TRBD2. The CDR3 totals 16 residues. J lost 8 bases, V lost 3 bases, and 6 bases had no gene match. The germline gives CDR1 MNHEY, CDR2 SVGAGI. For the CDR3, the DNA is TGTGCCAGCAGTTATCCACTAGCGGGAGGGCCGGGGGAGCTGTTTTTT. This gives the protein CASSYPLAGGPGELFF.

This clonotype has ten or more counts. The J gene is TRBJ1-1, the V gene TRBV7-9; D unclear. The germline CDR1 and CDR2 sequences are SEHNR and FQNEAQ (reference sequence). The CDR3 length is 16 residues. The V gene lost 1 base and the J gene lost 4 bases, with 16 bases spanning the gap. In DNA form, the CDR3 reads TGTGCCAGCAGCTTAGGCGTCCAGTCGGGTAGCACTGAAGCTTTCTTT. Protein sequence: CASSLGVQSGSTEAFF.

V usage is TRBV12-3 or TRBV12-4 and J usage is TRBJ2-3, with 9 nucleotides matching TRBD1. V lost 6 bases and J lost 5; bases outside the gene matches: 6. The CDR3 consists of 14 residues. The CDR3 nucleotides are TGTGCCAGCAGCCTACAGGGGGCAAAAGATACGCAGTATTTT. Residues: CASSLQGAKDTQYF.

The chain uses TRBV19 and TRBJ2-1, with 10 bases aligning to TRBD2. V was clipped by 3 bases and J by 5 bases; unmatched bases: 10. Germline V lookup: CDR1 LNHDA, CDR2 SQIVND (reference sequence). CDR3 length: 17 amino acids. The CDR3 DNA follows: TGTGCCAGTAGTATTTGGTACCGGACTAGCGGAAACAATGAGCAGTTCTTC. This encodes CASSIWYRTSGNNEQFF.

This clonotype was counted many times. The chain uses TRBV20-1 and TRBJ2-3; D is undetermined. This CDR3 is 12 amino acids long. Germline CDR1 and CDR2: DFQATT and SNEGSKA (reference sequence). V was pared by 3 bases and J by 4 bases, with 8 bases between. CDR3 coding DNA: TGCAGTGCTAGGGATCACCCAGATACGCAGTATTTT. It encodes CSARDHPDTQYF.

This clonotype was recorded a few times. The V call is TRBV7-8, the J call TRBJ2-3; D is possibly TRBD1 (5 bases). Germline-derived CDR1 and CDR2 are SGHVS and FQNEAQ. The CDR3 is 15 residues long. V dropped 1 base and J dropped 1 base, with 9 bases sitting between them. The chain's CDR3 is CASSLVQGRTDTQYF. As DNA, the CDR3 is TGTGCCAGCAGCTTAGTGCAGGGTCGCACAGATACGCAGTATTTT.

Concerning this clonotype: Just one base apart from a much larger clone, this may be a read error. The chain links TRBV28 to TRBJ1-5, with a weak D call TRBD1 (6 bases). V shed 8 bases and J shed 6 bases, with 17 bases lying between them. The CDR3 sequence is 14 residues long. Germline V lookup: CDR1 MDHEN, CDR2 SYDVKM. In DNA form, the CDR3 reads TGTGCCAGCTGTACAGGGCCCGGAGTTCAGCCCCAGCATTTT. This translates into CASCTGPGVQPQHF.

This clonotype was recorded many times. V gene TRBV27 combines with J gene TRBJ2-5; D call uncertain. The CDR3 is made up of 12 amino acids. Between the trimmed V and J ends, which lost 8 bases and 2 bases, there was a span of 9 bases. Germline V gene data show CDR1 as MNHEY and CDR2 as SMNVEV (reference sequence). CDR3 region: CASGVVQETQYF. The CDR3 DNA sequence: TGTGCCAGCGGGGTGGTTCAAGAGACCCAGTACTTC.

The chain uses TRBV28 and TRBJ2-6; 9 bases line up with TRBD1. This CDR3 spans 17 amino acids. Germline-derived CDR1 and CDR2 are MDHEN and SYDVKM. The trim removed 5 bases at V and 4 bases at J, leaving 9 bases unmatched. CDR3 sequence reads: CASSPLGTGLGANVLTF. The CDR3 bases are TGTGCCAGCAGTCCCCTTGGGACAGGGTTAGGGGCCAACGTCCTGACTTTC. The whole variable domain, remainder taken from reference TRBV28 and TRBJ2-6, is DVKVTQSSRYLVKRTGEKVFLECVQDMDHENMFWYRQDPGLGLRLIYFSYDVKMKEKGDIPEGYSVSREKKERFSLILESASTNQTSMYLCASSPLGTGLGANVLTFGAGSRLTVL.